Each of the 10 T cell receptor beta chains below was sequenced from the same sample in a study of siplizumab effects on memory and regulatory T cells. TCRdb's table, derived via immunoSEQ multiplex PCR, lists solely in-frame clones and lacks some. The data show around 100,000 clones, about 94% seen once. Sequences were obtained from non-Treg CD4+ T cells sorted from blood. Every receptor here comes from a human donor in good health.

The CDR3 spells CASSTGPVGPQHF. CDR3 bases: TGTGCCAGTAGTACAGGGCCGGTTGGGCCCCAGCATTTT. This chain joins TRBV19 and TRBJ1-5; D may be TRBD1 (5 bases). CDR1 and CDR2 (germline): LNHDA, SQIVND (reference sequence). This CDR3 region has 13 residues. The V gene lost 4 bases and the J gene lost 9 bases, with 13 bases spanning the gap.

This CDR3 reads CATKGGRAGRSEQYF. CDR3 coding DNA: TGTGCCACCAAAGGAGGGAGGGCCGGGCGGTCCGAGCAGTACTTC. The chain employs TRBV19 and TRBJ2-7, with TRBD2 identical over 7 bases. Germline V lookup: CDR1 LNHDA, CDR2 SQIVND (reference sequence). The CDR3 covers 15 residues. J lost 6 bases, V lost 10 bases, and 18 bases had no gene match.

This clone was picked up a small number of times. The junction does not match germline at one end; this may be a read error. The V gene is TRBV5-4, the J gene TRBJ1-2; no definite D call. The germline CDR1 and CDR2 sequences are SGHNT and YYREEE (reference sequence). The CDR3 is 14 amino acids. The CDR3 spells CASRLVLSDYGYTF. DNA for the CDR3: TGTGCCAGCCGCTTGGTCCTCAGCGACTATGGCTACACCTTC.

The chain links TRBV6-1 to TRBJ1-6, with D uncertain. Trimming took off 5 bases at V and 5 bases at J, with 10 bases between the two ends. The germline V gene encodes CDR1 MNHNS and CDR2 SASEGT. The CDR3 loop spans 14 amino acids. CDR3 coding DNA: TGTGCCAGCAGTCTATATAAGGATAATTCACCCCTCCACTTT. Protein product: CASSLYKDNSPLHF.

The chain carries TRBV5-5 and TRBJ2-3; 9 bases agree with TRBD2. In germline, CDR1 is SGHKS, CDR2 YYEKEE (reference sequence). The CDR3 extends over 16 amino acids. V gave up 0 bases and J gave up 2 bases; unmatched junction bases: 4. The CDR3 spells CASSLGASGNTDTQYF. DNA for the CDR3: TGTGCCAGCAGCTTGGGGGCTAGCGGGAACACAGATACGCAGTATTTT.

This clone came up once. V and J are TRBV19 and TRBJ1-2; a possible D gene is TRBD1 (5 bases). Germline-derived CDR1 and CDR2 are LNHDA and SQIVND (reference sequence). V was trimmed by 0 bases and J by 2 bases, leaving 10 bases between them. This CDR3 has 15 amino acids. The CDR3 is CASSIDLGRNYGYTF. The CDR3 DNA follows: TGTGCCAGTAGTATAGACCTGGGACGGAACTATGGCTACACCTTC.

The chain combines TRBV10-2 with TRBJ2-2; possibly TRBD2 for D (5 bases). Germline loops: CDR1 WSHSY, CDR2 SAAADI. The CDR3 has 16 amino acids. Trimming stripped 2 bases from V and 6 bases from J, with 16 bases between. In DNA form, the CDR3 reads TGCGCCAGCAGTGAGGCTCGGAGGCCCGGAGCCGGGGAGCTGTTTTTT. Amino acid sequence: CASSEARRPGAGELFF.

Comment on this clone: The sample carries other DNA sequences with the same CDR3. The genes are TRBV7-3 and TRBJ2-1; tentatively, D is TRBD2 (5 bases). V was trimmed by 1 base and J by 6 bases, leaving 7 bases between them. Germline V gene lookup returns CDR1 SGHTA and CDR2 FQGTGA. This CDR3 contains 13 residues. CDR3 sequence (DNA): TGTGCCAGCAGCTTAAACGGAGGCAATGAGCAGTTCTTC. Protein sequence: CASSLNGGNEQFF.

The V gene is TRBV7-9, the J gene TRBJ2-1, with D possibly TRBD2 on 5 matching bases. V was pared by 1 base and J by 9 bases, with 7 bases between. The CDR3 covers 12 residues. The V gene's germline CDR1 is SEHNR and CDR2 FQNEAQ (reference sequence). The CDR3, as DNA: TGTGCCAGCAGCTTAGTTGAGGGTGAGCAGTTCTTC. It codes for CASSLVEGEQFF.

V gene TRBV6-1 combines with J gene TRBJ1-5; D not certain. Deletions cut 6 bases from V and 4 bases from J, with 16 bases between. The germline V gene encodes CDR1 MNHNS and CDR2 SASEGT. This CDR3 comprises 15 residues. CDR3 region: CASREIRLSNQPQHF. The CDR3 nucleotides are TGTGCCAGCAGAGAGATCAGGCTATCAAATCAGCCCCAGCATTTT.